Listed below are T cell receptor beta chains from one sample, sequenced in a study of human T cells and chemical hapten exposure. TCRdb ran MiXCR on the RACE reads and lists one entry per CDR3 protein. The sample has approximately 100,000 distinct CDR3 sequences, about a tenth seen once; the top ten hold over 3%. Material: whole blood, obtained in connection with sensitization to the hapten diphenylcyclopropenone (DPC). Every receptor here comes from a woman between 40 and 50 years old with alopecia areata. Some clones in this sample may be carry-over from other donors' samples. Each CDR3 is given with its conserved first and last residue. Each record gives: D gene, J gene, V gene, clone size, CDR3 DNA, CDR3 protein. A D gene is named only where the DNA matches it firmly. Some rows mark clone size as missing; the rest say once, few, many or name a class of expanded clone.

TRBD2 TRBJ2-7 TRBV20-1 - TGCAGTGCTAGAGTTCCCGGGGGGGGTACTAGCGCGGTACCTACCTACAAGCAGTACTTC CSARVPGGGTSAVPTYKQYF
- TRBJ2-1 TRBV27 few TGTGCCAGCAGTTTATCTTCGAATGAGCAGTTCTTC CASSLSSNEQFF
- TRBJ1-4 TRBV7-2 many TGTGCCAGCAGCTTAGCGGCCGCATATAATGAAAAACTGTTTTTT CASSLAAAYNEKLFF
- TRBJ2-5 TRBV7-2 - TGTGCCAGCAGGCTGGGGGGCGGGACCCAGTACTTC CASRLGGGTQYF
- TRBJ2-3 TRBV7-9 few TGTGCCAGCAGCTTAATCCCTAGCGTCACAGATACGCAGTATTTT CASSLIPSVTDTQYF
- TRBJ2-2 TRBV10-3 - TGTGCCATCGAAGGGAGGGGGAGTAGGGAGCTGTTTTTT CAIEGRGSRELFF
TRBD2 TRBJ2-7 TRBV20-1 few TGCAGTGCTAAGTCCGGGGGGGCCTACGAGCAGTACTTC CSAKSGGAYEQYF
- TRBJ1-2 TRBV5-1 few TGCGCCAGCAGCTTGGTGGGGCCCGGCTACACCTTC CASSLVGPGYTF
- TRBJ1-1 TRBV12-3/TRBV12-4 - TGTGCCAGCAGTTTCCTCCCGCAGGGTAAGGCTTTCTTT CASSFLPQGKAFF
TRBD1 TRBJ1-6 TRBV7-2 many TGTGCCAGCAGCCCATGGACAGGGTTTAGAGAACCCCTCCACTTT CASSPWTGFREPLHF
TRBD1 TRBJ2-7 TRBV18 few TGTGCCAGCTCACCATTCTTAGGACAGGGGACGGACGAGCAGTACTTC CASSPFLGQGTDEQYF
- TRBJ2-2 TRBV30 - TGTGCCTGGAGTGTTGGCGGGGAGCTGTTTTTT CAWSVGGELFF
- TRBJ1-6 TRBV5-4 many TGTGCCAGCAGCCTGACAGATGAGAATAATTCACCCCTCCACTTT CASSLTDENNSPLHF
TRBD1 TRBJ1-4 TRBV7-2 many TGTGCCAGCAGCTTAGAACAGGGGTGGAGTGAAAAACTGTTTTTT CASSLEQGWSEKLFF
- TRBJ2-4 TRBV6-2/TRBV6-3 - TGTGCCAGCAAGGCGGGGGCCTACGGTTGGCACTTC CASKAGAYGWHF
- TRBJ2-2 TRBV11-2 - TGTGCCAGCAGCTTCCGGGGGACTAACACCGGGGAGCTGTTTTTT CASSFRGTNTGELFF
TRBD1 TRBJ1-5 TRBV4-1 - TGCGCCAGCAGCCATAACGGACAGGGCAATCAGCCCCAGCATTTT CASSHNGQGNQPQHF
TRBD1 TRBJ2-5 TRBV4-3 many TGCGCCAGCAGCCAGCACAGGGGTCCGGGGCAAGAGACCCAGTACTTC CASSQHRGPGQETQYF
TRBD1 TRBJ2-7 TRBV12-3/TRBV12-4 few TGTGCCAGCAGTTGGGGAGGTGGGACAGGGTCCTACGAGCAGTACTTC CASSWGGGTGSYEQYF
TRBD1 TRBJ1-2 TRBV5-6 many TGTGCCAGCAGCTGGGGACAGGCCGATCACACCTTC CASSWGQADHTF
- TRBJ2-1 TRBV18 - TGTGCCAGCTCACCACAGGGCAGTGGCAATGAGCAGTTCTTC CASSPQGSGNEQFF
- TRBJ1-5 TRBV30 - TGTGCCTGGAGTCCCGGGGGTAGCAATCAGCCCCAGCATTTT CAWSPGGSNQPQHF
- TRBJ1-6 TRBV6-5 many TGTGCCAGCAGTTACGAAGGATTCACCCTCCACTTT CASSYEGFTLHF
- TRBJ2-7 TRBV3-2 - TGTGCCAGCAGCCAAGAGGCAGGGATGGGACGTTACGAGCAGTACTTC CASSQEAGMGRYEQYF
- TRBJ2-3 TRBV11-2 few TGTGCCAGCAGCCATAGGCCCGGACGGGGGACAGATACGCAGTATTTT CASSHRPGRGTDTQYF
- TRBJ1-1 TRBV7-2 many TGTGCCAGCAGCCCCACAACAGGGAGGGTCACTGAAGCTTTCTTT CASSPTTGRVTEAFF
- TRBJ1-3 TRBV6-6 - TGTGCCAGCAGAGGGGGGGTTGGAAACACCATATATTTT CASRGGVGNTIYF
TRBD1 TRBJ1-2 TRBV9 - TGTGCCAGCAGCGTAGGACAGGGAACAGGCTATGGCTACACCTTC CASSVGQGTGYGYTF
- TRBJ2-1 TRBV29-1 once TGCAGCGTCGAGATTGGACAGTTCTTC CSVEIGQFF
TRBD1 TRBJ2-5 TRBV6-2/TRBV6-3 few TGTGCCAGCAGTTACGCCATCGATGGTCCGGGACAGGGATCAGAGACCCAGTACTTC CASSYAIDGPGQGSETQYF
TRBD1 TRBJ2-7 TRBV27 many TGTGCCAGCAGTTGGACAGGACCCTACGAGCAGTACTTC CASSWTGPYEQYF
- TRBJ1-1 TRBV6-1 many TGTGCCAGCGCCGCAGATAGGAACACTGAAGCTTTCTTT CASAADRNTEAFF
- TRBJ1-1 TRBV7-2 few TGTGCCAGCAGCTTAGGGGGCAGGGAGTCAACTGAAGCTTTCTTT CASSLGGRESTEAFF
TRBD1 TRBJ1-2 TRBV29-1 few TGCAGCGTTGACGGGGACAGCGGAACGGATGGCTACACCTTC CSVDGDSGTDGYTF
- TRBJ1-2 TRBV20-1 once TGCAGTGCTAGGCCCAGGGGAGGTTATAACTATGGCTACACCTTC CSARPRGGYNYGYTF
- TRBJ2-7 TRBV7-9 many TGTGCCAGCAGCTTAGCGCAGGGCTACTACGAGCAGTACTTC CASSLAQGYYEQYF
- TRBJ1-3 TRBV4-2 few TGTGCCAGCAGCCCCGGGACAAGCGAAGACACCATATATTTT CASSPGTSEDTIYF
- TRBJ1-1 TRBV12-3/TRBV12-4 - TGTGCCAGCAGTGCATTAAACACTGAAGCTTTCTTT CASSALNTEAFF
TRBD1 TRBJ1-1 TRBV12-3/TRBV12-4 - TGTGCCAGCAGTTTTTCCGGTAGACAGGGCGGGAACACTGAAGCTTTCTTT CASSFSGRQGGNTEAFF
- TRBJ2-1 TRBV7-2 - TGTGCCAGCAGCACTCTATACAGAGATGAGCAGTTCTTC CASSTLYRDEQFF
TRBD2 TRBJ2-1 TRBV4-1 - TGCGCCAGCAGCCACCGCTCTTGGGGCGGGGGGATCTACAATGAGCAGTTCTTC CASSHRSWGGGIYNEQFF
- TRBJ1-4 TRBV29-1 few TGCAGCGTTTTCAGCGCAACTAATGAAAAACTGTTTTTT CSVFSATNEKLFF
- TRBJ1-1 TRBV7-2 many TGTGCCAGCAGCTTCACGGGGGTGAACACTGAAGCTTTCTTT CASSFTGVNTEAFF
TRBD2 TRBJ2-2 TRBV6-2/TRBV6-3 few TGTGCCAGCAGTCACAGCGGGGGGGCCATCGGGGAGCTGTTTTTT CASSHSGGAIGELFF
TRBD2 TRBJ2-7 TRBV7-2 few TGTGCCAGCAGCTTATCGGGGGGGGCGGATGAGCAGTACTTC CASSLSGGADEQYF
TRBD1 TRBJ2-7 TRBV6-2/TRBV6-3 few TGTGCCAGCAGTTACGAAGCAGGGGGCGAACTAAGGGACGAGCAGTACTTC CASSYEAGGELRDEQYF
- TRBJ1-6 TRBV3-1 - TGTGCCAGCAGCCAAGAGGTCGGAACAGGGTGGCATTCACCCCTCCACTTT CASSQEVGTGWHSPLHF
- TRBJ1-1 TRBV6-2/TRBV6-3 many TGTGCCAGCAGTTACCATCAGGGCCGGGGCACTGAAGCTTTCTTT CASSYHQGRGTEAFF
- TRBJ2-6 TRBV7-6 many TGTGCCAGCATGAGCTCTGGGGCCAACGTCCTGACTTTC CASMSSGANVLTF
- TRBJ1-6 TRBV11-2 many TGTGCCAGCAGCTTAAGGGGTTTGTCCTATAATTCACCCCTCCACTTT CASSLRGLSYNSPLHF
- TRBJ1-2 TRBV7-6 many TGTGCCAGCAGCCCGGACAGAAACTATGGCTACACCTTC CASSPDRNYGYTF
- TRBJ1-2 TRBV5-4 - TGTGCCAGCAGCTTGGACCCGAGCAGCCCGCAACCCTATTCAGCTAACTATGGCTACACCTTC CASSLDPSSPQPYSANYGYTF
TRBD2 TRBJ2-5 TRBV4-1 - TGCGCCAGCAGCCTTCTAGCGGGGACACCTTTTAAAGAGACCCAGTACTTC CASSLLAGTPFKETQYF
TRBD2 TRBJ2-2 TRBV20-1 few TGCAGTGCTCTAGCGGGGGCGAACACCGGGGAGCTGTTTTTT CSALAGANTGELFF
- TRBJ2-4 TRBV20-1 many TGCAGTGCCAGGGCTACACTAGCCAAAAACATTCAGTACTTC CSARATLAKNIQYF